This record looks at one T cell receptor beta chain sequence and its context. The ends lost 5 bases at V and 10 bases at J; junction bases unmatched: 11. CDR3 length equals 15 residues. The V gene's germline CDR1 is SGHNT and CDR2 YENEEA. This record comes from a study of T cells in tumors after PD-1 blockade. Whole-study context: Treatment was either pembrolizumab 200 mg every 3 weeks or cemiplimab 350 mg every 2 weeks. Some patients also took daily vismodegib 150 mg during anti-PD-1 treatment. Tumor samples yielded around 20-fold more depth than single-cell TCR sequencing.

The protocol was immunoSEQ multiplex PCR, while the TCRdb copy is restricted to in-frame clones and leaves out a portion. The table shows 12,000 or so clones, with 63% occurring only once. This specimen consisted of tumor tissue, obtained before anti-PD-1 treatment. This rearrangement joins TRBV11-3 to TRBJ2-1; 10 nucleotides match TRBD2. The source of this sequence is a human donor with basal cell carcinoma. This chain's CDR3 is CASSPGGLAGEEQFF. Written as DNA, the CDR3 is TGTGCCAGCAGCCCAGGGGGGCTAGCGGGAGAAGAGCAGTTCTTC.